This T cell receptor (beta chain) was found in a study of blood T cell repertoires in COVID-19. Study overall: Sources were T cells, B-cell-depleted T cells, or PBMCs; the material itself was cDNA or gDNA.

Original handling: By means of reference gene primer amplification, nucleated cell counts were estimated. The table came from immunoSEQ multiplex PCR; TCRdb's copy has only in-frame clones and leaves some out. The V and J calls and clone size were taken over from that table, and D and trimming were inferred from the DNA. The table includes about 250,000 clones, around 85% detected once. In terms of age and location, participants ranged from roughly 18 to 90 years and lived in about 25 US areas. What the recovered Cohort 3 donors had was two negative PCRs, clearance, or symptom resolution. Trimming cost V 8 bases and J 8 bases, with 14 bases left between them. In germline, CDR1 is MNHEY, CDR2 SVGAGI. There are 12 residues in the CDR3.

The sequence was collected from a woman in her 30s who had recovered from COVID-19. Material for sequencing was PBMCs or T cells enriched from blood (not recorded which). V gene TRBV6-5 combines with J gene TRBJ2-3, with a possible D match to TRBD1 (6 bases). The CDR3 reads CASGQPGSTQYF. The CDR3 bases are TGTGCCAGCGGACAGCCAGGGAGTACGCAGTATTTT.